This TCR beta chain originates from a study of blood T cell repertoires in COVID-19. Study-level information: From the United States, Italy and Spain came samples of acute and convalescent COVID-19.

This clone is a singleton in its sample. TCRdb's copy holds only in-frame clones and misses some; the assay was immunoSEQ multiplex PCR. The table lists roughly 230,000 clones, about nine tenths of them singletons. CDR1 is SGHRS, CDR2 YFSETQ, per germline. J was trimmed by 1 base and V by 0 bases; bases with no gene match: 3. CDR3 length: 16 amino acids. The sample taken for sequencing was peripheral blood. The V call is TRBV5-1, the J call TRBJ2-3, with TRBD2 matching over 9 bases. The source of this sequence is a man aged 65 to 79 with acute or convalescent COVID-19. CDR3 in DNA: TGCGCCAGCAGCTTGGGACTAGCGGACCGCACAGATACGCAGTATTTT. Translating gives CASSLGLADRTDTQYF.